This T cell receptor (beta chain) was recovered during a study of chemoradiotherapy in HPV16-positive cancers. As for the study in general: Candidate HPV-specific T-cell clones and common TCR motifs came from functional assays in a couple of HPV16-positive patients. Study-level points and caveats: During treatment, candidate HPV-specific clones and E7-related motifs expanded in tumor.

TCRdb keeps only in-frame clones here, not all; method: immunoSEQ multiplex PCR. Here the sample spans about 4,000 clones, approximately 77% being singletons. This CDR3 is 18 amino acids long. The germline V gene encodes CDR1 SGHKS and CDR2 YYEKEE (reference sequence). V dropped 3 bases and J dropped 0 bases, with 16 bases sitting between them. Regarding this clone: Its target is unknown.

Repeated repertoire sampling spanned the course of chemoradiotherapy. This material was obtained from a patient who underwent chemoradiotherapy. The chain links TRBV5-5 to TRBJ2-6; no definite D call. The TCR sequence derives from a human donor with HPV-associated anogenital cancer. The CDR3 sequence: CASSSYGQVLSGANVLTF. The CDR3 bases are TGTGCCAGCAGCTCCTACGGGCAGGTCCTCTCTGGGGCCAACGTCCTGACTTTC.